A single sample is the source of the 22 T cell receptor beta chains below, sequenced in a study of PD-L1 blockade in urothelial cancer. Clones were read by immunoSEQ multiplex PCR, and TCRdb kept only the in-frame ones, dropping some. The sample lists roughly 74,000 clones; about 85% were seen once. The sequencing used PBMCs, collected around atezolizumab (anti-PD-L1) treatment. These receptors were collected from a woman aged 70-85 years with urothelial cancer.

This clone showed up just once. Here the CDR3 reads CASSRNRGPGYGYTF. CDR3 coding DNA: TGTGCCAGCAGTCGAAACAGGGGTCCGGGCTATGGCTACACCTTC. The chain uses TRBV28 and TRBJ1-2; the match to TRBD1 covers 7 bases. Germline V gene data show CDR1 as MDHEN and CDR2 as SYDVKM. With V trimmed by 5 bases and J by 4 bases, 10 bases remained unmatched. The CDR3 runs to 15 residues.

The genes are TRBV18 and TRBJ2-4, with D unclear. Germline CDR1 is KGHSH and CDR2 is LQKENI. With 4 bases removed from V and 5 bases from J, the gap between germline ends came to 12 bases. The CDR3 extends over 14 amino acids. CDR3 sequence: CASSRPAGENIQYF. The DNA of the CDR3 is TGTGCCAGCTCACGCCCTGCAGGTGAAAACATTCAGTACTTC.

The V and J genes are TRBV28 and TRBJ1-5, with TRBD1 as a possible D gene (5 bases). Germline-derived CDR1 and CDR2 are MDHEN and SYDVKM. This CDR3 comprises 15 residues. V gave up 3 bases and J gave up 7 bases, with 16 bases separating them. This CDR3 reads CASSFLVGEGQPQHF. The CDR3 coding sequence is TGTGCCAGCAGTTTCCTCGTGGGGGAGGGACAGCCCCAGCATTTT.

This clone is a singleton in its sample. The CDR3 DNA reads TGTGCCACCAGCATTTTAGCGGTTTACAATGAGCAGTTCTTC. Its translation is CATSILAVYNEQFF. The chain combines TRBV15 with TRBJ2-1, with a tentative D call TRBD2 (6 bases). V was clipped by 4 bases and J by 4 bases, with 11 bases between them. Germline lookup yields CDR1 LNHNV and CDR2 YYDKDF (reference sequence). The CDR3 runs to 14 residues.

CDR3 amino acids: CASSYGTGGSVYGYTF. The CDR3 nucleotides are TGTGCCAGCAGTTACGGGACAGGGGGTTCGGTCTATGGCTACACCTTC. The chain uses TRBV6-5 and TRBJ1-2, with TRBD1 identical over 11 bases. Trimming removed 2 bases from V and 4 bases from J; junction bases left unmatched: 6. This CDR3 contains 16 residues. CDR1 MNHEY and CDR2 SVGAGI come from the germline V gene.

The chain couples TRBV5-1 to TRBJ1-4; TRBD1 agrees at 9 bases. Germline loops: CDR1 SGHRS, CDR2 YFSETQ. J gave up 2 bases and V 2 bases, and 4 bases lay outside the gene matches. The CDR3 has 16 residues. CDR3 in DNA: TGCGCCAGCAGCTTTGTGACAGGGGGGACTAATGAAAAACTGTTTTTT. Translated, it gives CASSFVTGGTNEKLFF.

The chain links TRBV11-2 to TRBJ1-5; 9 bases line up with TRBD1. CDR3 size: 14 residues. Per germline, CDR1 SGHAT and CDR2 FQNNGV. V lost 5 bases and J lost 7; bases outside the gene matches: 6. The DNA for the CDR3 is TGTGCCAGCAGCCTTAGGGACAGGGACCAGCCCCAGCATTTT. Translated, it gives CASSLRDRDQPQHF.

The J gene is TRBJ1-5, the V gene TRBV29-1; 9 bases are a match to TRBD1. The CDR3 is made up of 13 amino acids. V dropped 6 bases and J dropped 7; count of bases not matched to a gene: 7. Germline CDR1 and CDR2: SQVTM and ANQGSEA. In DNA, the CDR3 is TGCAGCGTGGGGACAGGGATAGGACAGCCCCAGCATTTT. Protein: CSVGTGIGQPQHF.

The rearrangement joins TRBV6-1 to TRBJ1-1; TRBD1 matches at 7 bases. The length of the CDR3 is 15 residues. The V and J ends lost 6 bases and 3 bases, in that order; junction bases with no gene match: 10. Germline CDR1 MNHNS, CDR2 SASEGT. CDR3 coding DNA: TGTGCCAGCAGAAGGGGGCGCCTCGGGGACACTGAAGCTTTCTTT. Its translation: CASRRGRLGDTEAFF.

This clone was picked up a small number of times. The chain recombines TRBV25-1 with TRBJ2-7; D not resolved. The CDR3 spans 12 residues. V lost 3 bases, J lost 4 bases, and 7 bases lay in between. Per germline, CDR1 MGHDK and CDR2 SYGVNS. CDR3 sequence: CASSDPQYEQYF. Written as DNA, the CDR3 is TGTGCCAGCAGTGATCCCCAGTACGAGCAGTACTTC.

V and J are TRBV6-5 and TRBJ2-7; D unresolved. CDR1 MNHEY and CDR2 SVGAGI come from the germline V gene. This CDR3 region has 15 residues. V lost 5 bases and J lost 2, with 16 bases in between. CDR3 sequence (DNA): TGTGCCAGCAGTACCTACCGTTTTAAGACCTACGAGCAGTACTTC. It translates to CASSTYRFKTYEQYF.

A single count supports this clone. The chain joins TRBV5-4 to TRBJ1-2; weak D call: TRBD1 (5 bases). Trimming stripped 4 bases from V and 3 bases from J, with 10 bases between. The V gene's germline CDR1 is SGHNT and CDR2 YYREEE (reference sequence). The CDR3 is 13 amino acids. CDR3 bases: TGTGCCAGCAGCATAGACAGCTACTATGGCTACACCTTC. Amino acid sequence: CASSIDSYYGYTF.

The chain links TRBV5-1 to TRBJ2-3, with D perhaps matching TRBD2 (5 bases). The CDR3 is 13 residues long. Germline V CDR1 and CDR2: SGHRS, YFSETQ. V gave up 1 base and J gave up 5 bases, with 8 bases separating them. Here the CDR3 DNA reads TGCGCCAGCAGCTTGTACGGGGAAGATACGCAGTATTTT. It yields the protein CASSLYGEDTQYF.

The chain uses TRBV6-1 and TRBJ2-7; 9 positions agree with TRBD1. V lost 10 bases and J lost 3; bases outside the gene matches: 7. The CDR3 loop spans 13 amino acids. The V gene's germline CDR1 is MNHNS and CDR2 SASEGT. CDR3 loop: CATNRDRVYEQYF. CDR3 in DNA: TGTGCCACCAACCGGGACAGGGTCTACGAGCAGTACTTC.

This sequence joins TRBV5-8 and TRBJ2-5; D possibly corresponds to TRBD2 (5 bases). The CDR3 spans 13 residues. The V end was cut by 0 bases, the J end by 9 bases, with 12 bases between. CDR1 and CDR2 from the germline V gene are SGHTS and YDEGEE. Written as DNA, the CDR3 is TGTGCCAGCAGCTTGGGGGCCTGGAGGTCCCAGTACTTC. This gives the protein CASSLGAWRSQYF.

The gene calls are TRBV28 and TRBJ2-5; 10 positions match TRBD2. With 2 bases clipped from V and 1 base from J, the junction kept 10 bases outside the gene matches. The CDR3 sequence is 18 residues long. Germline CDR1 MDHEN, CDR2 SYDVKM. CDR3 protein: CASSLGSAGLASQETQYF. In nucleotides, the CDR3 is TGTGCCAGCAGTTTAGGTTCAGCGGGACTAGCGAGCCAAGAGACCCAGTACTTC.

The V gene is TRBV7-8, the J gene TRBJ1-5; D is possibly TRBD1 (6 bases). CDR1 and CDR2 (germline): SGHVS, FQNEAQ. There are 16 residues in the CDR3. Trimming removed 5 bases at V and 2 bases at J, with 16 bases between. The CDR3 DNA follows: TGTGCCAGCAGCGGACGGGACAAGTTCGGCAATCAGCCCCAGCATTTT. The encoded protein is CASSGRDKFGNQPQHF.

V and J are TRBV5-4 and TRBJ1-4, with 8 bases fitting TRBD1. This CDR3 comprises 15 residues. Germline values: CDR1 SGHNT, CDR2 YYREEE (reference sequence). With 4 bases clipped from V and 3 bases from J, the junction kept 5 bases outside the gene matches. CDR3: CASSPWTGSNEKLFF. CDR3 bases: TGTGCCAGCAGCCCTTGGACAGGGTCTAATGAAAAACTGTTTTTT.

This clone has only a few counts. This rearrangement joins TRBV28 to TRBJ1-1; the D is unclear. Germline-derived CDR1 and CDR2 are MDHEN and SYDVKM. V dropped 1 base and J dropped 4 bases, with 7 bases sitting between them. CDR3 length: 13 amino acids. CDR3 region: CASSLYDSTEAFF. CDR3 bases: TGTGCCAGCAGTTTATACGATAGCACTGAAGCTTTCTTT.

The CDR3 sequence: CASSHVQTGWADTQYF. CDR3 DNA sequence: TGCGCCAGCAGCCACGTACAGACAGGGTGGGCAGATACGCAGTATTTT. V usage is TRBV4-1 and J usage is TRBJ2-3; 7 positions agree with TRBD1. The CDR3 is made up of 16 amino acids. J gave up 4 bases and V 3 bases, and 10 bases lay outside the gene matches. CDR1 and CDR2 (germline): MGHRA, YSYEKL.

This chain joins TRBV6-4 and TRBJ2-2; 11 bases line up with TRBD1. Per the germline V gene, CDR1 is MRHNA and CDR2 is SNTAGT. Trimming at V came to 6 bases and at J to 7 bases, leaving 7 bases not matched to a gene. The CDR3 spans 15 residues. CDR3 coding DNA: TGTGCCAGCAGCTGGACAGGGGGCGCCGGCGGGGAGCTGTTTTTT. This encodes CASSWTGGAGGELFF.

V usage is TRBV6-6 and J usage is TRBJ1-5; 7 nucleotides match TRBD1. V was pared by 3 bases and J by 5 bases, with 4 bases of the junction left unmatched. Germline V gene data show CDR1 as MNHNY and CDR2 as SVGAGI (reference sequence). The CDR3 covers 14 residues. CDR3 DNA: TGTGCCAGCAGTTATCTTCAGGGGGATCAGCCCCAGCATTTT. Translating it yields CASSYLQGDQPQHF.